The 15 T cell receptor beta chains given below trace back to one sample, sequenced in a study of shared clonotypes between healthy human individuals. Method: immunoSEQ multiplex PCR; TCRdb's copy keeps in-frame clones and lacks some. Here the sample spans some 700,000 clones, roughly 87% being singletons. Sequenced sample: memory CD8+ T cells from PBMCs. The subset was: CD45RO+ cells pooled with CCR7-negative TemRA cells. Every receptor here comes from a man aged 18-30 years in good health. Some clones in this sample may be carry-over from other donors' samples.

The rearrangement joins TRBV9 to TRBJ2-5, with TRBD2 identical over 9 bases. Unmatched junction bases numbered 5, after V lost 0 bases and J lost 2 bases. The CDR3 length is 16 residues. The germline V gene has CDR1 SGDLS and CDR2 YYNGEE. The CDR3 nucleotides read TGTGCCAGCAGCGTAGCGGCGGGAGGGCCACAAGAGACCCAGTACTTC. As protein: CASSVAAGGPQETQYF. Drawing the rest from reference TRBV9 and TRBJ2-5, the complete variable domain is DSGVTQTPKHLITATGQRVTLRCSPRSGDLSVYWYQQSLDQGLQFLIQYYNGEERAKGNILERFSAQQFPDLHSELNLSSLELGDSALYFCASSVAAGGPQETQYFGPGTRLLVL.

V is TRBV7-8 and J is TRBJ1-2, with 11 bases that match TRBD1. Trimming removed 5 bases from V and 4 bases from J; junction bases left unmatched: 6. Germline loops: CDR1 SGHVS, CDR2 FQNEAQ. This CDR3 has 15 amino acids. The CDR3 spells CASSPGQGAGYGYTF. The DNA for the CDR3 is TGTGCCAGCAGCCCCGGACAGGGGGCAGGCTATGGCTACACCTTC. The full variable domain, in which reference TRBV7-8 and TRBJ1-2 provide the parts outside the CDR3, is GAGVSQSPRYKVAKRGQDVALRCDPISGHVSLFWYQQALGQGPEFLTYFQNEAQLDKSGLPSDRFFAERPEGSVSTLKIQRTQQEDSAVYLCASSPGQGAGYGYTFGSGTRLTVV.

This clone has only one observation. The genes are TRBV6-1 and TRBJ2-7, with D possibly being TRBD1 or TRBD2 (5 bases each). Germline V gene sequence: CDR1 MNHNS, CDR2 SASEGT. The CDR3 extends over 14 amino acids. The V end was cut by 0 bases, the J end by 6 bases, with 12 bases between. CDR3 in DNA: TGTGCCAGCAGTGAAGCGGGTAGAGGGGTCGAGCAGTACTTC. It specifies CASSEAGRGVEQYF.

J is TRBJ1-1 and V is TRBV2, with a possible D match to TRBD1 (5 bases). The CDR3 runs to 15 residues. Germline V gene lookup returns CDR1 SNHLY and CDR2 FYNNEI. V was pared by 7 bases and J by 3 bases, with 18 bases between. The CDR3 bases are TGTGCCAGCAAGACGAACGTGGGGGTTGACACTGAAGCTTTCTTT. Translated: CASKTNVGVDTEAFF.

Points on this clone: The same CDR3 also results from other DNA sequences found in this sample. The rearrangement uses TRBV14 and TRBJ1-1; unclear D gene. The germline gives CDR1 SGHDN, CDR2 FVKESK. Trimming stripped 4 bases from V and 0 bases from J, with 6 bases between. The CDR3 is 13 residues long. Written as DNA, the CDR3 is TGTGCCAGCAGCCCTGGTTTGAACACTGAAGCTTTCTTT. Protein product: CASSPGLNTEAFF.

The rearrangement joins TRBV15 to TRBJ2-1, with D possibly called TRBD1 or TRBD2 (5 bases each). The CDR3 loop spans 16 amino acids. Trimming pared 3 bases from V and 2 bases from J, leaving 14 bases between. The germline CDR1 and CDR2 sequences are LNHNV and YYDKDF (reference sequence). The CDR3 spells CATSRNRDLAYNEQFF. The CDR3 DNA sequence: TGTGCCACCAGCAGGAACCGGGACCTCGCCTACAATGAGCAGTTCTTC. Full variable domain (remainder filled in from reference TRBV15 and TRBJ2-1): DAMVIQNPRYQVTQFGKPVTLSCSQTLNHNVMYWYQQKSSQAPKLLFHYYDKDFNNEADTPDNFQSRRPNTSFCFLDIRSPGLGDTAMYLCATSRNRDLAYNEQFFGPGTRLTVL.

The chain is built from TRBV4-3 and TRBJ2-1, with D possibly TRBD2 on 5 matching bases. Trimming removed 4 bases from V and 6 bases from J, with 16 bases in between. This CDR3 is 15 amino acids long. CDR1 and CDR2 (germline): LGHNA, YSLEER. The CDR3 loop reads CASSLSGGLANEQFF. CDR3 DNA sequence: TGCGCCAGCAGCCTCAGTGGCGGGTTGGCCAATGAGCAGTTCTTC.

The gene calls are TRBV29-1 and TRBJ1-2; TRBD1 matches at 10 bases. This CDR3 has 12 residues. CDR1 is SQVTM, CDR2 ANQGSEA, per germline. The junction had 5 bases not matched to a gene; V was cut back by 7 bases and J by 6 bases. This CDR3 reads CSGDGTGDGYTF. As DNA, the CDR3 is TGCAGCGGAGATGGGACAGGGGATGGCTACACCTTC.

The genes are TRBV27 and TRBJ2-2; 8 nucleotides align to TRBD1. Germline CDR1 is MNHEY and CDR2 is SMNVEV (reference sequence). The junction had 4 bases not matched to a gene; V was cut back by 2 bases and J by 5 bases. The CDR3 is 15 residues long. The CDR3 here is CASSLLRGQTGELFF. The CDR3, as DNA: TGTGCCAGCAGTTTACTCAGGGGGCAGACCGGGGAGCTGTTTTTT.

This clone came up once. The rearrangement joins TRBV4-1 to TRBJ1-3, with 7 nucleotides matching TRBD1. The CDR3 extends over 15 amino acids. Germline lookup yields CDR1 MGHRA and CDR2 YSYEKL. V gave up 5 bases and J gave up 1 base; unmatched junction bases: 5. CDR3 nucleotides: TGCGCCAGCAGCGACAGGGTCCGGTCTGGAAACACCATATATTTT. It specifies CASSDRVRSGNTIYF.

The V call is TRBV28, the J call TRBJ1-4; 8 positions agree with TRBD1. In germline, CDR1 is MDHEN, CDR2 SYDVKM. The CDR3 has 13 amino acids. V dropped 10 bases and J dropped 8; count of bases not matched to a gene: 9. This CDR3 is CATTQGATEKLFF. DNA of the CDR3: TGTGCCACCACCCAGGGGGCAACGGAAAAACTGTTTTTT. The full variable domain, rest sourced from reference TRBV28 and TRBJ1-4, is DVKVTQSSRYLVKRTGEKVFLECVQDMDHENMFWYRQDPGLGLRLIYFSYDVKMKEKGDIPEGYSVSREKKERFSLILESASTNQTSMYLCATTQGATEKLFFGSGTQLSVL.

The gene calls are TRBV28 and TRBJ2-1; weak D call: TRBD2 (6 bases). Trimming stripped 3 bases from V and 2 bases from J, with 11 bases between. This CDR3 is built from 15 residues. The germline CDR1 and CDR2 sequences are MDHEN and SYDVKM. CDR3 sequence reads: CASSLEGRPYNEQFF. CDR3 nucleotides: TGTGCCAGCAGTTTGGAGGGCCGCCCCTACAATGAGCAGTTCTTC.

This chain joins TRBV9 and TRBJ2-1, with 9 positions matching TRBD1. V lost 4 bases to trimming and J lost 8 bases; unmatched junction nucleotides: 10. Germline V gene lookup returns CDR1 SGDLS and CDR2 YYNGEE. The CDR3 has 15 amino acids. The CDR3 protein is CASSHTDRGNDEQFF. CDR3 coding DNA: TGTGCCAGCAGCCACACTGACAGGGGGAACGATGAGCAGTTCTTC.

This chain links TRBV27 with TRBJ2-7; 9 bases line up with TRBD1. The CDR3 totals 16 residues. V lost 5 bases and J lost 2; bases outside the gene matches: 10. Germline V gives CDR1 MNHEY, CDR2 SMNVEV (reference sequence). The CDR3 loop reads CASSPISGTGPYEQYF. In DNA, the CDR3 is TGTGCCAGCAGTCCTATCTCGGGGACAGGGCCCTACGAGCAGTACTTC.

V usage is TRBV10-3 and J usage is TRBJ2-1; a possible D gene is TRBD2 (6 bases). The length of the CDR3 is 17 residues. V lost 3 bases, J lost 3 bases, and 18 bases lay in between. The germline V gene encodes CDR1 ENHRY and CDR2 SYGVKD. CDR3 sequence reads: CAISDLESSDNYNEQFF. Here the CDR3 DNA reads TGTGCCATCAGTGACCTTGAGTCTAGCGATAACTACAATGAGCAGTTCTTC.